A selection of T cell receptor beta chains follows, all from one sample in a study of identical twins. TCRdb re-called the 5' RACE reads with MiXCR, one entry per CDR3 protein. The data contain just under 650,000 distinct CDR3 sequences, roughly 7.2% of them singletons. The sample also formed part of further work on yellow fever vaccine responses in identical twins.

Material: PBMCs. All receptors come from a young woman in good health. Each CDR3 is given with its conserved first and last residue. Each record gives: J gene, D gene, clone size, V gene, CDR3 DNA, CDR3 protein. The D gene is left open where the match is weak. The size of a clone is reported for some rows only, either as once, few or many, or as a class for expanded clones.

j_call: TRBJ2-1
d_call: -
clone_size: few
v_call: TRBV7-6
cdr3_nt: TGTGCCAGCAGCTTAGGGACCGACGACAATGAGCAGTTCTTC
cdr3_aa: CASSLGTDDNEQFF

j_call: TRBJ2-5
d_call: TRBD1
clone_size: -
v_call: TRBV2
cdr3_nt: TGTGCCAGCAGGGAGGACAGGGACCAAGAGACCCAGTACTTC
cdr3_aa: CASREDRDQETQYF

j_call: TRBJ2-3
d_call: TRBD2
clone_size: -
v_call: TRBV11-2
cdr3_nt: TGTGCCAGCAGCTACCTTTTTACGACTAGCGGCACAGGAGATACGCAGTATTTT
cdr3_aa: CASSYLFTTSGTGDTQYF

j_call: TRBJ1-1
d_call: -
clone_size: -
v_call: TRBV5-6
cdr3_nt: TGTGCCAGCAGCGCTGGGGCAGGGATATCCGAAGCTTTCTTT
cdr3_aa: CASSAGAGISEAFF

j_call: TRBJ2-4
d_call: TRBD1
clone_size: many
v_call: TRBV20-1
cdr3_nt: TGCAGTGCTAGAGGAGGGACAGGAGAAGCCAAAAACATTCAGTACTTC
cdr3_aa: CSARGGTGEAKNIQYF

j_call: TRBJ1-5
d_call: TRBD1
clone_size: few
v_call: TRBV2
cdr3_nt: TGTGCCAGCGGACAGGGGGATCAGCCCCAGCATTTT
cdr3_aa: CASGQGDQPQHF

j_call: TRBJ2-3
d_call: TRBD2
clone_size: -
v_call: TRBV12-3/TRBV12-4
cdr3_nt: TGTGCCAGCAGTTTAGCGCCCTCCTTAGCGGGGCAAAGCACAGATACGCAGTATTTT
cdr3_aa: CASSLAPSLAGQSTDTQYF

j_call: TRBJ1-1
d_call: -
clone_size: few
v_call: TRBV20-1
cdr3_nt: TGCAGTGCTCCGGACGGGAACACTGAAGCTTTCTTT
cdr3_aa: CSAPDGNTEAFF

j_call: TRBJ1-5
d_call: -
clone_size: many
v_call: TRBV28
cdr3_nt: TGTGCCAGCAGTTTGAGACAGTATCTTCAGCCCCAGCATTTT
cdr3_aa: CASSLRQYLQPQHF

j_call: TRBJ2-3
d_call: -
clone_size: -
v_call: TRBV6-5
cdr3_nt: TGTGCCAGCAGTTTTTGGGGCACAGATACGCAGTATTTT
cdr3_aa: CASSFWGTDTQYF

j_call: TRBJ2-5
d_call: -
clone_size: few
v_call: TRBV11-2
cdr3_nt: TGTGCCAGCAGCCTATATACAGGGTACCAAGAGACCCAGTACTTC
cdr3_aa: CASSLYTGYQETQYF

j_call: TRBJ2-1
d_call: -
clone_size: many
v_call: TRBV28
cdr3_nt: TGTGCCAGCAGGCCGGAGGCACCAAAGGGGAACAATGAGCAGTTCTTC
cdr3_aa: CASRPEAPKGNNEQFF

j_call: TRBJ2-7
d_call: TRBD2
clone_size: few
v_call: TRBV2
cdr3_nt: TGTGCCAGCGGAGGAGCGGGAGGGTCCTACGAGCAGTACTTC
cdr3_aa: CASGGAGGSYEQYF

j_call: TRBJ2-2
d_call: TRBD1
clone_size: many
v_call: TRBV5-1
cdr3_nt: TGCGCCAGCAGCTTGGCCGACAGGGGTAACACCGGGGAGCTGTTTTTT
cdr3_aa: CASSLADRGNTGELFF

j_call: TRBJ2-1
d_call: -
clone_size: many
v_call: TRBV7-7
cdr3_nt: TGTGCCAGCAGCTTAGGGGGCGGGGTGGATGAGCAGTTCTTC
cdr3_aa: CASSLGGGVDEQFF

j_call: TRBJ2-7
d_call: -
clone_size: -
v_call: TRBV27
cdr3_nt: TGTGCCAGCGCCCGGGGAGCCTACGAGCAGTACTTC
cdr3_aa: CASARGAYEQYF

j_call: TRBJ2-1
d_call: TRBD1
clone_size: many
v_call: TRBV2
cdr3_nt: TGTGCCAGCAGGAGGACAGGGGACAATGAGCAGTTCTTC
cdr3_aa: CASRRTGDNEQFF

j_call: TRBJ2-2
d_call: TRBD2
clone_size: -
v_call: TRBV20-1
cdr3_nt: TGCAGTGCTAGGCGAGCGGGGGGGTACACCGGGGAGCTGTTTTTT
cdr3_aa: CSARRAGGYTGELFF

j_call: TRBJ2-1
d_call: -
clone_size: many
v_call: TRBV12-3/TRBV12-4
cdr3_nt: TGTGCCAGCCTCTACGCCCGGCTTACCTACAATGAGCAGTTCTTC
cdr3_aa: CASLYARLTYNEQFF

j_call: TRBJ1-4
d_call: TRBD1
clone_size: many
v_call: TRBV6-1
cdr3_nt: TGTGCCAGCCTACTTTCATCAGGGGGGAATGAAAAACTGTTTTTT
cdr3_aa: CASLLSSGGNEKLFF

j_call: TRBJ2-7
d_call: TRBD1
clone_size: few
v_call: TRBV12-3/TRBV12-4
cdr3_nt: TGTGCCAGCAGAACAGGGGGATCCTCCTACGAGCAGTACTTC
cdr3_aa: CASRTGGSSYEQYF

j_call: TRBJ2-3
d_call: -
clone_size: -
v_call: TRBV5-1
cdr3_nt: TGCGCCAGCAGCGCCGGGGACACAGTCGCAGATACGCAGTATTTT
cdr3_aa: CASSAGDTVADTQYF

j_call: TRBJ1-4
d_call: TRBD1
clone_size: -
v_call: TRBV3-1
cdr3_nt: TGTGCCAGCTCCGGACAGGCTGCAACTAATGAAAAACTGTTTTTT
cdr3_aa: CASSGQAATNEKLFF

j_call: TRBJ2-6
d_call: TRBD1
clone_size: few
v_call: TRBV7-9
cdr3_nt: TGTGCCAGCAGCCTGAACAGGGGCTCGGGGGCCAACGTCCTGACTTTC
cdr3_aa: CASSLNRGSGANVLTF

j_call: TRBJ2-5
d_call: TRBD1
clone_size: few
v_call: TRBV20-1
cdr3_nt: TGCAGTGCCGAACCATACAGGGGGTCGTTCCAAGAGACCCAGTACTTC
cdr3_aa: CSAEPYRGSFQETQYF

j_call: TRBJ2-3
d_call: TRBD2
clone_size: few
v_call: TRBV2
cdr3_nt: TGTGCCAGCAACACCGGGACTAGCGGGAGAGCAGATACGCAGTATTTT
cdr3_aa: CASNTGTSGRADTQYF

j_call: TRBJ2-5
d_call: -
clone_size: many
v_call: TRBV11-2
cdr3_nt: TGTGCCAGCAGAACGGGGCCCAACAGAAACCCCCAAGAGACCCAGTACTTC
cdr3_aa: CASRTGPNRNPQETQYF

j_call: TRBJ2-7
d_call: -
clone_size: -
v_call: TRBV15
cdr3_nt: TGTGCCACCAGCAGAGTCAGGGAGTACGAGCAGTACTTC
cdr3_aa: CATSRVREYEQYF

j_call: TRBJ1-2
d_call: TRBD1
clone_size: many
v_call: TRBV24-1
cdr3_nt: TGTGCCACCAGTGACACGACAGGGGTCTATGGCTACACCTTC
cdr3_aa: CATSDTTGVYGYTF

j_call: TRBJ1-1
d_call: -
clone_size: many
v_call: TRBV12-3/TRBV12-4
cdr3_nt: TGTGCCAGCAGTCGGAGGACAGTGGGCGAAACTGAAGCTTTCTTT
cdr3_aa: CASSRRTVGETEAFF

j_call: TRBJ1-2
d_call: -
clone_size: -
v_call: TRBV27
cdr3_nt: TGTGCCAGCAGAACAGGAGCGGGACGGAGCATAACTAACTATGGCTACACCTTC
cdr3_aa: CASRTGAGRSITNYGYTF

j_call: TRBJ1-1
d_call: -
clone_size: few
v_call: TRBV12-3/TRBV12-4
cdr3_nt: TGTGCCAGCAGTTTAAGGGGGGGGACGACTGAAGCTTTCTTT
cdr3_aa: CASSLRGGTTEAFF

j_call: TRBJ1-1
d_call: -
clone_size: many
v_call: TRBV20-1
cdr3_nt: TGCAGTGCTACAGGGGCAGTCACTGAAGCTTTCTTT
cdr3_aa: CSATGAVTEAFF